The 15 T cell receptor beta chains below were found in one sample sequenced in a study of blood T cells in healthy people across ages. It was with a sample-barcoded 5' primer and a J-beta primer mix that a second PCR of about 7 to 12 cycles was run. Each CDR3 protein gets one entry after TCRdb re-called the 5' RACE reads with MiXCR. Here the sample spans hundreds of thousands of distinct CDR3 sequences, over 40% being singletons. The sample consisted of blood. The receptors shown here come from a woman older than 75 in good health.

This rearrangement joins TRBV6-6 to TRBJ2-5; D not resolved. In germline, CDR1 is MNHNY, CDR2 SVGAGI (reference sequence). V lost 6 bases and J lost 1, with 9 bases in between. CDR3 length: 13 residues. CDR3 region: CASRNGFQETQYF. CDR3 nucleotides: TGTGCCAGCAGGAACGGGTTCCAAGAGACCCAGTACTTC.

As for this clonotype: A much bigger clone sits one base away, suggesting this may be a read error. This rearrangement joins TRBV3-1 to TRBJ1-2, with a weak D call TRBD1 (6 bases). The CDR3 has 14 residues. Germline V gene data show CDR1 as LGHDT and CDR2 as YNNKEL (reference sequence). Deletions cut 3 bases from V and 8 bases from J, with 16 bases between. CDR3 sequence (DNA): TGTGCCAGCAGCCAGGGCGCGGGGGCTGAAGGCTACACCTTC. Protein sequence: CASSQGAGAEGYTF.

Note on this clonotype: With a much larger clone just one base away, this may be a read error. The V call is TRBV7-7, the J call TRBJ2-1; 7 bases agree with TRBD1. V was pared by 5 bases and J by 7 bases, with 11 bases of the junction left unmatched. CDR1 is SSHAT, CDR2 FNYEAQ, per germline (reference sequence). The CDR3 spans 15 residues. The CDR3 sequence is CASSPDRVRINEQFF. CDR3 sequence (DNA): TGTGCCAGCAGCCCCGACAGGGTCCGTATTAATGAGCAGTTCTTC.

In this sample, this clonotype turned up once. The J gene is TRBJ1-2, the V gene TRBV25-1; no clear D. This CDR3 comprises 13 residues. Germline loops: CDR1 MGHDK, CDR2 SYGVNS. V lost 4 bases, J lost 4 bases, and 10 bases lay in between. CDR3 sequence: CASSAGHLYGYTF. For the CDR3, the DNA is TGTGCCAGCAGTGCCGGCCACCTCTATGGCTACACCTTC.

A few counts support this clonotype. The V gene is TRBV2, the J gene TRBJ2-5; D is tentatively TRBD1 or TRBD2 (6 bases each). The length of the CDR3 is 15 residues. The V gene's germline CDR1 is SNHLY and CDR2 FYNNEI. Trimming took off 3 bases at V and 5 bases at J, with 16 bases between the two ends. As DNA, the CDR3 is TGTGCCAGCAGTGACCCCCTAGCGAGGGGGGAGACCCAGTACTTC. It is translated as CASSDPLARGETQYF.

This clonotype was counted a few times. This may stem from a read error, because a much larger clone lies one nucleotide away. The gene calls are TRBV4-1 and TRBJ2-4, with D hard to call. Germline assignment: CDR1 MGHRA and CDR2 YSYEKL. The V end was cut by 1 base, the J end by 1 base, with 14 bases between. The CDR3 contains 17 residues. CDR3 DNA sequence: TGCGCCAGCAGCCAAGTCGCTAGTGCATCTGCCAAAAACATTCAGTACTTC. This translates into CASSQVASASAKNIQYF.

The chain has TRBV2 and TRBJ2-2; D possibly matches TRBD1 or TRBD2 (5 bases each). CDR1 is SNHLY and CDR2 is FYNNEI in the germline V gene. This CDR3 is 15 amino acids long. V gave up 4 bases and J gave up 6 bases, with 15 bases separating them. CDR3 nucleotides: TGTGCCAGCAGTGGAGAGGGGTCCCCTCCCGGGGAGCTGTTTTTT. As protein: CASSGEGSPPGELFF. The variable domain in full, completed from reference TRBV2 and TRBJ2-2, reads EPEVTQTPSHQVTQMGQEVILRCVPISNHLYFYWYRQILGQKVEFLVSFYNNEISEKSEIFDDQFSVERPDGSNFTLKIRSTKLEDSAMYFCASSGEGSPPGELFFGEGSRLTVL.

This clonotype has a count of ten or more. The chain joins TRBV7-2 to TRBJ2-1; D may be TRBD2 (6 bases). This CDR3 contains 17 residues. Trimming took off 1 base at V and 0 bases at J, with 13 bases between the two ends. Germline-derived CDR1 and CDR2 are SGHTA and FQGNSA. Here the CDR3 reads CASSLGLAASSYNEQFF. For the CDR3, the DNA is TGTGCCAGCAGCTTAGGGTTAGCGGCGAGCTCCTACAATGAGCAGTTCTTC. The full variable domain, its missing parts supplied by reference TRBV7-2 and TRBJ2-1, is GAGVSQSPSNKVTEKGKDVELRCDPISGHTALYWYRQSLGQGLEFLIYFQGNSAPDKSGLPSDRFSAERTGGSVSTLTIQRTQQEDSAVYLCASSLGLAASSYNEQFFGPGTRLTVL.

As for this clonotype: With a much larger clone just one base away, this may be a read error. V is TRBV3-1 and J is TRBJ2-5; D might be TRBD2 (5 bases). V shed 1 base and J shed 12 bases, with 18 bases lying between them. Germline V gene sequence: CDR1 LGHDT, CDR2 YNNKEL (reference sequence). This CDR3 region has 14 residues. The chain's CDR3 is CASSQVSRAYEEYF. The CDR3 coding sequence is TGTGCCAGCAGCCAAGTCTCGAGGGCCTACGAGGAGTACTTC.

The gene calls are TRBV6-2 or TRBV6-3 and TRBJ2-7; 9 bases are a match to TRBD2. The length of the CDR3 is 18 residues. Germline loops: CDR1 MNHEY, CDR2 SVGEGT. V shed 7 bases, J shed 1 base, and the junction held 17 bases outside the gene matches. CDR3 in amino acids: CASTTAPFVSGGSYEQYF. The CDR3 bases are TGTGCCAGCACCACCGCCCCTTTTGTTAGCGGGGGTTCCTACGAGCAGTACTTC.

The rearrangement uses TRBV28 and TRBJ1-5; D gene unclear. V was cut by 3 bases and J by 0 bases, with 12 bases left in between. CDR1 is MDHEN, CDR2 SYDVKM, per germline. The CDR3 is 16 residues long. The CDR3 is CASSFGDYSSNQPQHF. In nucleotides, the CDR3 is TGTGCCAGCAGTTTCGGCGACTACTCTAGCAATCAGCCCCAGCATTTT. The variable domain in full, with the rest retrieved from reference TRBV28 and TRBJ1-5, is DVKVTQSSRYLVKRTGEKVFLECVQDMDHENMFWYRQDPGLGLRLIYFSYDVKMKEKGDIPEGYSVSREKKERFSLILESASTNQTSMYLCASSFGDYSSNQPQHFGDGTRLSIL.

As concerns this clonotype: This may arise from a read error, as a much more abundant clone is one base away. The rearrangement links TRBV6-1 to TRBJ2-2; the match to TRBD2 covers 10 bases. CDR1 is MNHNS and CDR2 is SASEGT in the germline V gene. CDR3 length: 17 amino acids. The CDR3 sequence is CAGSTLRQRGGTGELFF. CDR3 nucleotides: TGTGCCGGCAGCACCCTACGGCAGCGGGGGGGCACCGGGGAGCTGTTTTTT.

V is TRBV19 and J is TRBJ2-7; D remains ambiguous. This CDR3 contains 12 residues. Per the germline V gene, CDR1 is LNHDA and CDR2 is SQIVND (reference sequence). V lost 8 bases and J lost 2, with 10 bases in between. The CDR3 protein is CASPRVPYEQYF. DNA for the CDR3: TGTGCCAGTCCAAGGGTTCCCTACGAGCAGTACTTC.

In this sample, this clonotype turned up many times. This chain joins TRBV11-2 and TRBJ2-7; TRBD1 agrees at 7 bases. The ends lost 6 bases at V and 6 bases at J; junction bases unmatched: 14. This CDR3 comprises 15 residues. The germline V gene has CDR1 SGHAT and CDR2 FQNNGV. The CDR3 here is CASSSSTGIGLEQYF. The CDR3 coding sequence is TGTGCCAGCAGTTCCTCGACAGGGATCGGGCTCGAGCAGTACTTC.

The chain joins TRBV20-1 to TRBJ2-5, with D maybe TRBD2 (6 bases). The closer fit of TRBJ2-7 to the DNA end suggests the J call may be wrong. Germline V gene data show CDR1 as DFQATT and CDR2 as SNEGSKA (reference sequence). The CDR3 totals 13 residues. Written as DNA, the CDR3 is TGCAGTGTTTATCCCAGGGAGGACTACGAGCAGTACTTC. It specifies CSVYPREDYEQYF.